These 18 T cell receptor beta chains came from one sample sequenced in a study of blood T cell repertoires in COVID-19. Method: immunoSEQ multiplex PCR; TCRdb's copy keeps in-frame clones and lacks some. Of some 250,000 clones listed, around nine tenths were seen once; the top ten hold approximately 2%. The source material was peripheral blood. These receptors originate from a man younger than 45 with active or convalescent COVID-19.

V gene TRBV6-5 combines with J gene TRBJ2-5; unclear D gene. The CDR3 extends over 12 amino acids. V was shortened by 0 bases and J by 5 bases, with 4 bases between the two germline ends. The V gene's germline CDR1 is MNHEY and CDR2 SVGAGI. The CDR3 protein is CASSYSGETQYF. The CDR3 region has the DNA TGTGCCAGCAGTTACTCCGGGGAGACCCAGTACTTC.

CDR3 DNA sequence: TGCGCCAGCAGTCGACAGGGGGCAGATACGCAGTATTTT. Protein product: CASSRQGADTQYF. The chain carries TRBV5-1 and TRBJ2-3, with 9 positions matching TRBD1. The ends lost 5 bases at V and 4 bases at J; junction bases unmatched: 2. The germline CDR1 and CDR2 sequences are SGHRS and YFSETQ. CDR3 length: 13 amino acids.

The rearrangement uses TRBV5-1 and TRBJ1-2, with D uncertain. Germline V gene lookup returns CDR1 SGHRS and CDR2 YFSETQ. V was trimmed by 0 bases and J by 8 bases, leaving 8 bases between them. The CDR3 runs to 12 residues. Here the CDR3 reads CASSLEQSGYTF. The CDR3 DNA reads TGCGCCAGCAGCTTGGAACAGTCCGGCTACACCTTC.

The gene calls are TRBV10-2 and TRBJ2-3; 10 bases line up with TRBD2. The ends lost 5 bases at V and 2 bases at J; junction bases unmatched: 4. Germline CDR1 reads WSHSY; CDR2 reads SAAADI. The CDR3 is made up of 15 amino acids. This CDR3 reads CASSRSGGVTDTQYF. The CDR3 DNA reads TGCGCCAGCAGTCGCAGCGGGGGGGTCACAGATACGCAGTATTTT.

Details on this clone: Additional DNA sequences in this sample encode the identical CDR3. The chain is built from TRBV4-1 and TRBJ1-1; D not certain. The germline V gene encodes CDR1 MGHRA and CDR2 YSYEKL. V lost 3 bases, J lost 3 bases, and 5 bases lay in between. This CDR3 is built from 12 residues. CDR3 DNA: TGCGCCAGCAGCCATAGAGACACTGAAGCTTTCTTT. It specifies CASSHRDTEAFF.

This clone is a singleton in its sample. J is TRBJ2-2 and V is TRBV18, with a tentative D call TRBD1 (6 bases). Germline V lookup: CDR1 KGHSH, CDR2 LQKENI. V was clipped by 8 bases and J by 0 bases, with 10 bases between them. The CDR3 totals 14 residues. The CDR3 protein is CASMTGANTGELFF. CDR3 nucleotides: TGTGCCAGCATGACAGGAGCGAACACCGGGGAGCTGTTTTTT.

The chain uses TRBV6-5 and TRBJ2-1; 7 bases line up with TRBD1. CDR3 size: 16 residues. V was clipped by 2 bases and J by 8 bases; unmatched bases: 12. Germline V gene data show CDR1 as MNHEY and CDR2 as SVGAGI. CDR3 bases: TGTGCCAGCAGTTACACTACCGGGACAGCAGTTTATGAGCAGTTCTTC. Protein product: CASSYTTGTAVYEQFF.

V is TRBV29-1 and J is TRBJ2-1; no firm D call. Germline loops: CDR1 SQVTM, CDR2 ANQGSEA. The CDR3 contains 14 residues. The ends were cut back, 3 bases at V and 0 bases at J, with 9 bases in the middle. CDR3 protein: CSVESTPSYNEQFF. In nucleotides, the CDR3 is TGCAGCGTTGAGTCAACACCCTCCTACAATGAGCAGTTCTTC.

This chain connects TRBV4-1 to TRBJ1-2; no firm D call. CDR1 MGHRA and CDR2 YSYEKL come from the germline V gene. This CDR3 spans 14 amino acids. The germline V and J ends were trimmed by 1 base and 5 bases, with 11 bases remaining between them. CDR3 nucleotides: TGCGCCAGCAGCCAAGTCCAGGCGGGTTATGGCTACACCTTC. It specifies CASSQVQAGYGYTF.

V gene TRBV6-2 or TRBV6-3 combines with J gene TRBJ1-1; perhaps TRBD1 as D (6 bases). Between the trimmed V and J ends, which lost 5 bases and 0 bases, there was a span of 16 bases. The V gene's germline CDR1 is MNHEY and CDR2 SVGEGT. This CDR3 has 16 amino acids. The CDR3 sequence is CASSRTLTGLNTEAFF. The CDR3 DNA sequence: TGTGCCAGCAGTCGCACCCTGACAGGACTGAACACTGAAGCTTTCTTT.

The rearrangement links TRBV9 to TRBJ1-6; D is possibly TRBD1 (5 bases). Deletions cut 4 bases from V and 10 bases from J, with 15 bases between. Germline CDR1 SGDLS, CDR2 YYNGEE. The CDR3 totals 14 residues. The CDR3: CASSPSGGGSPLHF. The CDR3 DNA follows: TGTGCCAGCAGCCCTTCTGGGGGAGGGTCACCCCTCCACTTT.

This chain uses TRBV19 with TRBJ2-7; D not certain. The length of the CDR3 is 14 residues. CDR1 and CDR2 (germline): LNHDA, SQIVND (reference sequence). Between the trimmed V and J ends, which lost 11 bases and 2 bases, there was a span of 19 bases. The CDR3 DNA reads TGTGCCTGTGTATCAGTCGATAAACCCTACGAGCAGTACTTC. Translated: CACVSVDKPYEQYF.

The CDR3 loop reads CAWSPQPGNGYTF. In DNA, the CDR3 is TGTGCCTGGAGTCCACAGCCCGGGAATGGCTACACCTTC. The gene calls are TRBV30 and TRBJ1-2; D unclear. V was trimmed by 2 bases and J by 6 bases, leaving 13 bases between them. Germline V gives CDR1 GTSNPN, CDR2 SVGIG (reference sequence). The CDR3 has 13 amino acids. Complete variable domain (other parts from reference TRBV30 and TRBJ1-2): SQTIHQWPATLVQPVGSPLSLECTVEGTSNPNLYWYRQAAGRGLQLLFYSVGIGQISSEVPQNLSASRPQDRQFILSSKKLLLSDSGFYLCAWSPQPGNGYTFGSGTRLTVV.

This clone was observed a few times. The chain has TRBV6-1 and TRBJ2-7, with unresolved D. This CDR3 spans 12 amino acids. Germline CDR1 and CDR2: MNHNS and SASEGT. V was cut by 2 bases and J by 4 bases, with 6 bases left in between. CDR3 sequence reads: CASSETAYEQYF. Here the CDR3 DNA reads TGTGCCAGCAGTGAAACAGCTTACGAGCAGTACTTC.

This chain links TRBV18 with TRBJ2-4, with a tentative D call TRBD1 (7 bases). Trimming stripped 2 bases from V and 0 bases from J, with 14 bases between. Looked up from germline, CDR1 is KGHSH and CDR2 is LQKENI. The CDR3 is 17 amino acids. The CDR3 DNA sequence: TGTGCCAGCTCACCAACCAGGGGGGAAGGAGCCAAAAACATTCAGTACTTC. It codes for CASSPTRGEGAKNIQYF.

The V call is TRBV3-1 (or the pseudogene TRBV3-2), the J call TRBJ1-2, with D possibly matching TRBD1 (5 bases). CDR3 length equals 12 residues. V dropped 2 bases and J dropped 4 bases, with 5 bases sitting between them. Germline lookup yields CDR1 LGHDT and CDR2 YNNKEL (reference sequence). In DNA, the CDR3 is TGTGCCAGCAGCCAACAGGGCTATGGCTACACCTTC. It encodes CASSQQGYGYTF.

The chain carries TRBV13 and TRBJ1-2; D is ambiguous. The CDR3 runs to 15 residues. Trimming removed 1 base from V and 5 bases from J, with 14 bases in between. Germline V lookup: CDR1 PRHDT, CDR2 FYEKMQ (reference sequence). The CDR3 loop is CASSLEGAAGYGYTF. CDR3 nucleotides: TGTGCCAGCAGCTTAGAGGGTGCGGCGGGATATGGCTACACCTTC.

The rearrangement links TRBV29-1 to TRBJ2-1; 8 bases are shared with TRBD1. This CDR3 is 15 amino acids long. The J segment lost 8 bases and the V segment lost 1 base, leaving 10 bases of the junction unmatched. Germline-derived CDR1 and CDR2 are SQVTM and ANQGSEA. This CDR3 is CSVEAVGQGRDEQFF. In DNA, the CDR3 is TGCAGCGTTGAAGCGGTAGGACAGGGTAGGGATGAGCAGTTCTTC.